This T cell receptor (beta chain) was recovered during a study of blood T cells in healthy people across ages. A second PCR, run for about 7 to 12 cycles, used a sample-barcoded 5' primer plus a J-beta primer mix. Using its own MiXCR run on the 5' RACE reads, TCRdb lists one record per CDR3 protein. This sample has over a million distinct CDR3 sequences, with 45% found just once. Germline assignment: CDR1 MNHEY and CDR2 SMNVEV (reference sequence). The CDR3 has 16 amino acids. With 1 base clipped from V and 5 bases from J, the junction kept 5 bases outside the gene matches. Roughly 9.5 milliliters of peripheral blood were drawn from each donor into EDTA-treated tubes.

This receptor was identified in an older woman in good health. The specimen sequenced was blood. The chain couples TRBV27 to TRBJ2-1; TRBD2 agrees at 10 bases. In DNA, the CDR3 is TGTGCCAGCAGTTTATGGATAGGACTAGCGGACAATGAGCAGTTCTTC. This gives the protein CASSLWIGLADNEQFF.